The clone carrying this TCR beta chain occurred a few times. Its antigen is not identified. The CDR3 contains 15 residues. The ends were cut back, 10 bases at V and 2 bases at J, with 20 bases in the middle. The germline V gene has CDR1 MNHNS and CDR2 SASEGT. The entry originates in a study of response to subunit inactivated influenza vaccine. Overall study findings and caveats: Few additional T cells are recruited per seasonal influenza vaccination, authors suggested.

TCRdb analysed the RT-PCR reads with MiXCR anew, one entry per CDR3 protein. This table holds around 300,000 distinct CDR3 sequences, about 20% found once. This clonotype was obtained from a man between 50 and 69 years old who received an inactivated influenza vaccine. The sequencing used PBMCs from blood, collected approximately 20 months after vaccination. This sequence joins TRBV6-1 and TRBJ1-1, with a possible D match to TRBD1 (6 bases). CDR3 sequence: CATHTNRARNTEAFF. CDR3 in DNA: TGTGCCACACACACTAACAGGGCCAGAAACACTGAAGCTTTCTTT.